This T cell receptor beta chain emerged from a study of regulatory T cells in long-lasting Graves disease. This clonotype appeared a few times. What it binds is unknown. The conserved final phenylalanine or tryptophan is absent from the CDR3, which likely points to a read error. CDR3 length: 14 residues. Per germline, CDR1 GTSNPN and CDR2 SVGIG (reference sequence). Trimming shortened V by 3 bases and J by 0 bases, and 9 bases separated the two germline ends. Time point indicated: newly diagnosed GD, antithyroid drugs for less than 3 months. From RNA extracted from PBMCs, the TCR library was made. Researchers made TCR beta libraries by using iRepertoire HTBI primers and running Arm-PCR on CDR3 regions. TCRdb redid the calling of the multiplex PCR reads with MiXCR, one entry per CDR3 protein. The table includes fewer than 500,000 distinct CDR3 sequences, 15% to 20% detected once. Regarding the study as a whole: Peripheral blood was the sole material, not thyroid tissue. Lower TCR diversity was seen in persistent Graves' patients than in newly diagnosed ones.

The same sample was also studied in work on T cells in Graves' hyperthyroidism and ophthalmopathy.

The TCR comes from a man in his forties with Graves disease. V is TRBV30 and J is TRBJ1-3, with unresolved D. The source material was peripheral blood mononuclear cells (PBMCs), sampled at new diagnosis, from a patient treated with antithyroid drugs. The CDR3, as DNA: TGTGCCTGGAGAGCCCGACGCTCTGGAAACACCATATATCTT. Amino acids: CAWRARRSGNTIYL.